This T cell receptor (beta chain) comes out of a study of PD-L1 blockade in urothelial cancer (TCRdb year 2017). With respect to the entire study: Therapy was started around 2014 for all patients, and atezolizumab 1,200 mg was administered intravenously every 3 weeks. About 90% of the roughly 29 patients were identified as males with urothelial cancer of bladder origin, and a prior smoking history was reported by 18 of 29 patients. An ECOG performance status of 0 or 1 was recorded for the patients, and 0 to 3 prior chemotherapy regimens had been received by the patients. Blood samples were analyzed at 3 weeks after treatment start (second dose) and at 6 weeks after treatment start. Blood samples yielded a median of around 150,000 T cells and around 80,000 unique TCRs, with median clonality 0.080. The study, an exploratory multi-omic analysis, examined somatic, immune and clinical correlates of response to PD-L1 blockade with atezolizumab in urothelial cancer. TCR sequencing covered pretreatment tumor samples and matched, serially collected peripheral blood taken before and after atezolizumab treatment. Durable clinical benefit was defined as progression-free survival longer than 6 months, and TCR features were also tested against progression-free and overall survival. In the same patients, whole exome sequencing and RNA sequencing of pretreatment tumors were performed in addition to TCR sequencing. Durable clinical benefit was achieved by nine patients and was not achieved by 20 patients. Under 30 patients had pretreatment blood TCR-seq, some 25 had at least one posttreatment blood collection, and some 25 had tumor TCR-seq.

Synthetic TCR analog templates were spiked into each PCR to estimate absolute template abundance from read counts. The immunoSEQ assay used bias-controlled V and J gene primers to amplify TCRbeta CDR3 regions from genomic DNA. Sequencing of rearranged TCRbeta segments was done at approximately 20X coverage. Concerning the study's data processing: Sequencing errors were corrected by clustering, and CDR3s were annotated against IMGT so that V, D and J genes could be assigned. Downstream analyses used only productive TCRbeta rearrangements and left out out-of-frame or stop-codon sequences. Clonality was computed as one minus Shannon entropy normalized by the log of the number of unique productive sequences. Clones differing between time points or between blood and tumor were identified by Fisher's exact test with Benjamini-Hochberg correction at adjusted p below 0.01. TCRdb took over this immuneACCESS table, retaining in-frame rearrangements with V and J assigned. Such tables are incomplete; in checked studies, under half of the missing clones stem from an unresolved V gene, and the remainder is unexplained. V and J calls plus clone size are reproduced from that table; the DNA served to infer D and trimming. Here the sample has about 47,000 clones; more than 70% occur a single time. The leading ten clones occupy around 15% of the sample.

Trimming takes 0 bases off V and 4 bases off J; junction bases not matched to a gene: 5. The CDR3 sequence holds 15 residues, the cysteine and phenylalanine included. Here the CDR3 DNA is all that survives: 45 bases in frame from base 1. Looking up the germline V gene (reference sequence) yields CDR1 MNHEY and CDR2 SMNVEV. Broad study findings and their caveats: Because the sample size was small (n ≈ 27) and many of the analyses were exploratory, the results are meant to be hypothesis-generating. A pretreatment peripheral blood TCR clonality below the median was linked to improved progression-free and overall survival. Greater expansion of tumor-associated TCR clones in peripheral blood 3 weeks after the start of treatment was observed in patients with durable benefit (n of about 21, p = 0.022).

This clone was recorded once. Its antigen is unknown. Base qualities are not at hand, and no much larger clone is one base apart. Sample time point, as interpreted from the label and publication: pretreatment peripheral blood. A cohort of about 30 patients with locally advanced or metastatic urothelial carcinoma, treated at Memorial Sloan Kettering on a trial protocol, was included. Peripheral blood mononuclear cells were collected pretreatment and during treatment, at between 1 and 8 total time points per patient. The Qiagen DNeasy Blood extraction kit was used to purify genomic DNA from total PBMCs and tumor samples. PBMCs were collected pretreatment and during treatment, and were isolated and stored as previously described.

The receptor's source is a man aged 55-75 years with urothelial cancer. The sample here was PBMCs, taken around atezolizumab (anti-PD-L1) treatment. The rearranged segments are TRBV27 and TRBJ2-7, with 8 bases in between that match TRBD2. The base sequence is TGTGCCAGCAGTTTATCGCGGGAGGCAATGTACGAGCAGTACTTC. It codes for CASSLSREAMYEQYF.